The rows below give T cell receptor beta chains drawn from one sample of a study of blood T cells in healthy people across ages. TCRdb analysed the 5' RACE reads with MiXCR anew, one entry per CDR3 protein. The sample has approximately 1,700,000 distinct CDR3 sequences, about two fifths seen once. The sequencing input was blood. The receptors derive from a human donor in good health. Both conserved end residues are part of each CDR3.

v_gene	CDR3aa
TRBV25-1	CASRQTGRNTEAFF
TRBV28	CAGSFPPGLGRVSSYNEQFF
TRBV7-8	CASSSRVGGDYGYTF
TRBV5-1	CASSKSPGEKLFF
TRBV20-1	CSAQMYSNQPQHF
TRBV5-1	CASSPGASGRFEQYF
TRBV7-9	CASSLRDPQEQFF
TRBV20-1	CSARDRTGLETQYF
TRBV15	CATSVGRGRYGYTF
TRBV5-1	CASSPAPGTGGNNEQFF
TRBV10-3	CAIRRDSEIHEQYF
TRBV10-3	CAISGEAVSSYNEQFF
TRBV29-1	CSVEHRCEQYF
TRBV20-1	CSASQPANYEQYF
TRBV4-2	CASSAPSREANEQYF
TRBV27	CASSSLTHTYEQYF
TRBV7-9	CVSSPAGTDYEQYF
TRBV29-1	CSAGGGQGMRWNEQFF
TRBV6-6	CASTTLAGSADTQYF
TRBV13	CAGSQSGADTQYF
TRBV25-1	CASSAGTGAFYGYTF
TRBV4-2	CASSQEPDAGQGLSSPLHF
TRBV12-3/TRBV12-4	CASSPTTGRETQYF
TRBV4-2	CASSQGVGGSYEQYF
TRBV5-5	CASSLVGRSTEAFF
TRBV10-3	CAIRGVTDTRSSGKETQYF
TRBV20-1	CSARDLAGGSETQYF
TRBV12-3/TRBV12-4	CAGSRTGRAYEQYF
TRBV20-1	CSARDRQEETQFF
TRBV12-3/TRBV12-4	CASSLLRFEQFF
TRBV5-1	CASLKADFAYNEQFF
TRBV29-1	CSVVFRGTNYGYTF
TRBV12-3/TRBV12-4	CASSRSASSADTQYF
TRBV6-5	CASFDRLNTEAFF
TRBV5-1	CASSGGGQDAEAFF
TRBV12-3/TRBV12-4	CASSSPGQAVNEQFF
TRBV4-3	CASSQGTNRVDGYTF
TRBV10-3	CAISALGRASGGRETQYF